A single sample is the source of the 9 T cell receptor beta chains below, sequenced in a study of regulatory and conventional T cells in RAG deficiency. Assay used: immunoSEQ multiplex PCR; TCRdb lists only in-frame clones, some missing. The sample shows about 6,100 clones, approximately 90% of them seen only once. Sequences were obtained from CD8+ T cells sorted from blood. The receptors were sampled from a human donor with RAG deficiency presenting as severe combined immunodeficiency.

J is TRBJ2-6 and V is TRBV14; 11 bases match TRBD1. Germline-derived CDR1 and CDR2 are SGHDN and FVKESK. The CDR3 runs 17 residues. Unmatched junction bases numbered 4, after V lost 4 bases and J lost 2 bases. CDR3 sequence reads: CASSRGTGGTGANVLTF. CDR3 nucleotides: TGTGCCAGCAGCCGCGGGACAGGGGGAACTGGGGCCAACGTCCTGACTTTC. Combining the CDR3 with reference TRBV14 and TRBJ2-6 gives the whole variable domain EAGVTQFPSHSVIEKGQTVTLRCDPISGHDNLYWYRRVMGKEIKFLLHFVKESKQDESGMPNNRFLAERTGGTYSTLKVQPAELEDSGVYFCASSRGTGGTGANVLTFGAGSRLTVL.

By share, this clone counts as hyperexpanded. The V call is TRBV19, the J call TRBJ2-1; D is undetermined. This CDR3 has 12 residues. The germline V gene encodes CDR1 LNHDA and CDR2 SQIVND (reference sequence). V was cut by 3 bases and J by 2 bases, with 2 bases left in between. In DNA, the CDR3 is TGTGCCAGTAGTATCCCCTACAATGAGCAGTTCTTC. This gives the protein CASSIPYNEQFF.

This clone is labeled as large. The V gene is TRBV28, the J gene TRBJ2-3; the match to TRBD1 covers 9 bases. CDR3 size: 14 residues. V gave up 4 bases and J gave up 1 base; unmatched junction bases: 0. Germline V gene data show CDR1 as MDHEN and CDR2 as SYDVKM. The CDR3 region is CASSWTGGTDTQYF. The CDR3 DNA sequence: TGTGCCAGCAGTTGGACAGGGGGCACAGATACGCAGTATTTT.

The chain joins TRBV9 to TRBJ1-5; 10 positions agree with TRBD1. This CDR3 spans 17 amino acids. With 0 bases clipped from V and 3 bases from J, the junction kept 6 bases outside the gene matches. Germline V gene lookup returns CDR1 SGDLS and CDR2 YYNGEE. CDR3 residues: CASSVEAGTGDNQPQHF. The CDR3 nucleotides read TGTGCCAGCAGCGTAGAAGCCGGGACAGGGGACAATCAGCCCCAGCATTTT.

This rearrangement joins TRBV10-3 to TRBJ2-7; D gene uncertain. The CDR3 is 12 residues long. The V end was cut by 3 bases, the J end by 0 bases, with 3 bases between. Looked up from germline, CDR1 is ENHRY and CDR2 is SYGVKD. CDR3 in DNA: TGTGCCATCAGTGACAACTCCTACGAGCAGTACTTC. It encodes CAISDNSYEQYF.

The chain links TRBV27 to TRBJ1-5, with D uncertain. The CDR3 covers 13 residues. With 5 bases removed from V and 1 base from J, the gap between germline ends came to 6 bases. CDR1 is MNHEY, CDR2 SMNVEV, per germline (reference sequence). CDR3 sequence: CASSTYSNQPQHF. DNA of the CDR3: TGTGCCAGCAGTACATACAGCAATCAGCCCCAGCATTTT.

V usage is TRBV15 and J usage is TRBJ2-5; TRBD1 aligns across 9 bases. Germline CDR1 reads LNHNV; CDR2 reads YYDKDF (reference sequence). There are 14 residues in the CDR3. V dropped 3 bases and J dropped 5; count of bases not matched to a gene: 4. The CDR3 protein is CATSRTGGLETQYF. The CDR3 DNA is TGTGCCACCAGCAGGACAGGGGGGTTGGAGACCCAGTACTTC.

J is TRBJ2-3 and V is TRBV11-3; D is unresolved. Germline CDR1 and CDR2: SGHNT and YENEEA. This CDR3 is built from 13 residues. The ends were cut back, 0 bases at V and 0 bases at J, with 1 base in the middle. CDR3 DNA: TGTGCCAGCAGCTTAGACAGCACAGATACGCAGTATTTT. It encodes CASSLDSTDTQYF.

This chain's CDR3 is CASTKGAGGGNQPQHF. The CDR3 bases are TGTGCCAGCACTAAGGGGGCTGGCGGTGGCAATCAGCCCCAGCATTTT. The chain has TRBV9 and TRBJ1-5, with 7 bases identical to TRBD1. This CDR3 has 16 amino acids. Germline CDR1 and CDR2: SGDLS and YYNGEE. Germline trimming cut 6 bases from V and 2 bases from J; bases unmatched to any gene: 11.